This T cell receptor (beta chain) was retrieved from a study of beta chain features in type 1 diabetes. Reverse transcribing all isolated RNA meant expressed TCRB transcripts were sequenced. TCRdb keeps only in-frame clones here, not all; method: immunoSEQ multiplex PCR. The sample includes under 250,000 clones, roughly 14% seen only once; the top ten take around 0.03%. This clone was seen a handful of times. Germline values: CDR1 LGHNA, CDR2 YSLEER. The CDR3 consists of 15 residues. Sample: naive CD4+ T cells from blood. This rearrangement joins TRBV4-3 to TRBJ2-5, with 7 bases that match TRBD1. Gene TRBJ2-7 matches the end of the DNA better, so the J call may be wrong. This receptor was taken from a woman between 35 and 50 years old in good health. CDR3 nucleotide sequence: TGCGCCAGCAGCCAACAGGGACAGTCCCCCTACGAGCAGTACTTC. It translates to CASSQQGQSPYEQYF.